These T cell receptor beta chains were read from a single sample in a study of OX40 agonist ivuxolimab in advanced cancers. Sequenced by immunoSEQ multiplex PCR; TCRdb stores in-frame clones only, minus some. The sample carries tens of thousands of clones, 86% recorded once. This specimen was CD4+ or CD8+ T cells sorted from blood, taken in a trial of the OX40 agonist ivuxolimab. Receptors originate from an adult with an advanced solid tumor such as melanoma, head and neck, liver or kidney cancer. Each CDR3 is given with its conserved first and last residue. The D gene is left open where the match is weak. Clone size appears in some rows only: once, few, many, or a class for an expanded clone.

v_gene: TRBV28
len: 13
d_gene: .
abundance: .
j_gene: TRBJ1-3
CDR3nt: TGTGCCAGCAGTTCCAGCGTTGGAAACACCATATATTTT
CDR3aa: CASSSSVGNTIYF

v_gene: TRBV4-1
len: 16
d_gene: .
abundance: .
j_gene: TRBJ2-2
CDR3nt: TGCGCCAGCAGCCAAGGGTCGGTTTATAACACCGGGGAGCTGTTTTTT
CDR3aa: CASSQGSVYNTGELFF

v_gene: TRBV2
len: 11
d_gene: .
abundance: .
j_gene: TRBJ1-3
CDR3nt: TGTGCCAGCAGAAGGGGAAACACCATATATTTT
CDR3aa: CASRRGNTIYF

v_gene: TRBV6-6
len: 15
d_gene: .
abundance: .
j_gene: TRBJ1-1
CDR3nt: TGTGCCAGCAACCGCGGCGGACGGAGTAACACTGAAGCTTTCTTT
CDR3aa: CASNRGGRSNTEAFF

v_gene: TRBV28
len: 16
d_gene: TRBD1
abundance: .
j_gene: TRBJ2-1
CDR3nt: TGTGCCAGCAGCTTAGGACCCAGGGGGCGCTTTTTTGAGCAGTTCTTC
CDR3aa: CASSLGPRGRFFEQFF

v_gene: TRBV6-5
len: 13
d_gene: .
abundance: .
j_gene: TRBJ1-6
CDR3nt: TGTGCCAGCAGCCCGGGAGTATCTTCACCCCTCCACTTT
CDR3aa: CASSPGVSSPLHF

v_gene: TRBV6-6
len: 11
d_gene: .
abundance: .
j_gene: TRBJ2-1
CDR3nt: TGTGCCAGCACCTACAAGAATGAGCAGTTCTTC
CDR3aa: CASTYKNEQFF

v_gene: TRBV6-5
len: 15
d_gene: .
abundance: .
j_gene: TRBJ1-4
CDR3nt: TGTGCCAGCAGGCGCCGGACGGCTAAGAATGAAAAACTGTTTTTT
CDR3aa: CASRRRTAKNEKLFF

v_gene: TRBV5-1
len: 15
d_gene: TRBD1
abundance: .
j_gene: TRBJ2-7
CDR3nt: TGCGCCAGCAGCGCCCTACCGGGACAGTCCTACGAGCAGTACTTC
CDR3aa: CASSALPGQSYEQYF

v_gene: TRBV4-2
len: 16
d_gene: TRBD1
abundance: .
j_gene: TRBJ2-1
CDR3nt: TGTGCCAGCAGCCGTGAACAGGGGTCGTCCTACAATGAGCAGTTCTTC
CDR3aa: CASSREQGSSYNEQFF

v_gene: TRBV15
len: 15
d_gene: .
abundance: .
j_gene: TRBJ2-3
CDR3nt: TGTGCCACCAGCAGAGATCCGACTACCCAAGATACGCAGTATTTT
CDR3aa: CATSRDPTTQDTQYF

v_gene: TRBV28
len: 14
d_gene: .
abundance: .
j_gene: TRBJ1-2
CDR3nt: TGTGCCAGCAGTTCCACGTCCCCGATGCGGGGCTACACCTTC
CDR3aa: CASSSTSPMRGYTF

v_gene: TRBV9
len: 18
d_gene: TRBD1
abundance: .
j_gene: TRBJ2-4
CDR3nt: TGTGCCAGCAGCGTGTATTCAGGGGGCGCGTCTCCTGGAAACATTCAGTACTTC
CDR3aa: CASSVYSGGASPGNIQYF

v_gene: TRBV7-8
len: 16
d_gene: .
abundance: .
j_gene: TRBJ2-1
CDR3nt: TGTGCCAGCAGCCCCAACGAACGGGGGCGCCGCAATGAGCAGTTCTTC
CDR3aa: CASSPNERGRRNEQFF

v_gene: TRBV5-1
len: 14
d_gene: TRBD1
abundance: .
j_gene: TRBJ2-7
CDR3nt: TGCGCCAGCAGCTTCGACAGGGGGCTCCGCGAGCAGTACTTC
CDR3aa: CASSFDRGLREQYF

v_gene: TRBV6-6
len: 15
d_gene: TRBD1
abundance: .
j_gene: TRBJ2-7
CDR3nt: TGTGCCAGCAGGCGCCGGGACAGGGGGTTCAACGAGCAGTACTTC
CDR3aa: CASRRRDRGFNEQYF

v_gene: TRBV2
len: 14
d_gene: TRBD2
abundance: .
j_gene: TRBJ2-7
CDR3nt: TGTGCCAGCAGGGGACTAGCGGATCTCTACGAGCAGTACTTC
CDR3aa: CASRGLADLYEQYF

v_gene: TRBV9
len: 15
d_gene: TRBD1
abundance: .
j_gene: TRBJ1-2
CDR3nt: TGTGCCAGCAGCGTAGGTGGGACAGGAGTCTATGGCTACACCTTC
CDR3aa: CASSVGGTGVYGYTF

v_gene: TRBV28
len: 15
d_gene: TRBD1
abundance: .
j_gene: TRBJ1-5
CDR3nt: TGTGCCAGCAGTTTGTTCGGACAGGCTAATCAGCCCCAGCATTTT
CDR3aa: CASSLFGQANQPQHF

v_gene: TRBV19
len: 14
d_gene: TRBD1
abundance: many
j_gene: TRBJ1-5
CDR3nt: TGTGCCAGTACCCTAGGGGGCTTCAATCAGCCCCAGCATTTT
CDR3aa: CASTLGGFNQPQHF

v_gene: TRBV5-1
len: 15
d_gene: TRBD1
abundance: few
j_gene: TRBJ1-6
CDR3nt: TGCGCCAGCAGCTGGGGGGGACAGTATAATTCACCCCTCCACTTT
CDR3aa: CASSWGGQYNSPLHF

v_gene: TRBV4-2
len: 14
d_gene: .
abundance: .
j_gene: TRBJ1-2
CDR3nt: TGTGCCAGCAGCCAAGGAGGACAGAACTATGGCTACACCTTC
CDR3aa: CASSQGGQNYGYTF

v_gene: TRBV9
len: 18
d_gene: TRBD2
abundance: .
j_gene: TRBJ2-3
CDR3nt: TGTGCCAGCAGCGTAGCTACGTCACTAGCGGGAACCACAGATACGCAGTATTTT
CDR3aa: CASSVATSLAGTTDTQYF

v_gene: TRBV7-2
len: 15
d_gene: TRBD1
abundance: .
j_gene: TRBJ2-3
CDR3nt: TGTGCCAGCAGCTTAGTAGGGGGCCGGGCAGATACGCAGTATTTT
CDR3aa: CASSLVGGRADTQYF

v_gene: TRBV6-9
len: 13
d_gene: TRBD1
abundance: few
j_gene: TRBJ1-1
CDR3nt: TGTGCCAGCAGCTTACAGGGGGCAACTGAAGCTTTCTTT
CDR3aa: CASSLQGATEAFF

v_gene: TRBV28
len: 13
d_gene: .
abundance: .
j_gene: TRBJ1-2
CDR3nt: TGTGCCAGCAGTTCCGCAGGGGCAGGAGGCTACACCTTC
CDR3aa: CASSSAGAGGYTF

v_gene: TRBV5-1
len: 13
d_gene: .
abundance: .
j_gene: TRBJ1-2
CDR3nt: TGCGCCAGCAGACCCATTACAGCAGAGGGCTACACCTTC
CDR3aa: CASRPITAEGYTF

v_gene: TRBV28
len: 15
d_gene: .
abundance: .
j_gene: TRBJ2-2
CDR3nt: TGTGCCAGCAGTCAAACAGGAAATGGTGGCGGGGAGCTGTTTTTT
CDR3aa: CASSQTGNGGGELFF

v_gene: TRBV7-9
len: 12
d_gene: .
abundance: .
j_gene: TRBJ2-1
CDR3nt: TGTGCCAGCAGCACTAATTACAATGAGCAGTTCTTC
CDR3aa: CASSTNYNEQFF

v_gene: TRBV18
len: 11
d_gene: .
abundance: .
j_gene: TRBJ2-3
CDR3nt: TGTGCCAGCTCACCAGCAGATACGCAGTATTTT
CDR3aa: CASSPADTQYF

v_gene: TRBV15
len: 16
d_gene: TRBD2
abundance: .
j_gene: TRBJ2-5
CDR3nt: TGTGCCACCAGCAGTGGGGGACTAGCGGGACTAGAGACCCAGTACTTC
CDR3aa: CATSSGGLAGLETQYF

v_gene: TRBV6-1
len: 15
d_gene: .
abundance: .
j_gene: TRBJ2-7
CDR3nt: TGTGCCAGCAGTGATAAGGGGATACTCGTCCACGAGCAGTACTTC
CDR3aa: CASSDKGILVHEQYF

v_gene: TRBV19
len: 15
d_gene: .
abundance: .
j_gene: TRBJ2-1
CDR3nt: TGTGCCAGTGGACCCGGGACGCAGTTCAACAATGAGCAGTTCTTC
CDR3aa: CASGPGTQFNNEQFF

v_gene: TRBV5-4
len: 15
d_gene: TRBD2
abundance: .
j_gene: TRBJ2-1
CDR3nt: TGTGCCAGCAGTTTAGCGGGGGTCTCCTACAATGAGCAGTTCTTC
CDR3aa: CASSLAGVSYNEQFF

v_gene: TRBV27
len: 14
d_gene: TRBD1
abundance: .
j_gene: TRBJ1-5
CDR3nt: TGTGCCAGTTCCCGGGACAGAAGCAATCAGCCCCAGCATTTT
CDR3aa: CASSRDRSNQPQHF

v_gene: TRBV5-4
len: 16
d_gene: TRBD2
abundance: .
j_gene: TRBJ2-1
CDR3nt: TGTGCCAGCAGCACCAGACTAGCGGGGGGGCACAATGAGCAGTTCTTC
CDR3aa: CASSTRLAGGHNEQFF

v_gene: TRBV6-1
len: 15
d_gene: .
abundance: .
j_gene: TRBJ1-5
CDR3nt: TGTGCCAGCAGTCGCGGACAAGCGAGTAATCAGCCCCAGCATTTT
CDR3aa: CASSRGQASNQPQHF

v_gene: TRBV20-1
len: 11
d_gene: .
abundance: .
j_gene: TRBJ1-2
CDR3nt: TGCAGTGCTAGAGAGGGCCAGGATACTTCCTTC
CDR3aa: CSAREGQDTSF

v_gene: TRBV6-6
len: 15
d_gene: TRBD1
abundance: .
j_gene: TRBJ2-7
CDR3nt: TGTGCCAGCAGTTACGGTGGGACAGGGGGCGATGAGCAGTACTTC
CDR3aa: CASSYGGTGGDEQYF

v_gene: TRBV6-5
len: 15
d_gene: TRBD1
abundance: .
j_gene: TRBJ1-5
CDR3nt: TGTGCCAGCAGCAGGGGGCAAAGGAGCAATCAGCCCCAGCATTTT
CDR3aa: CASSRGQRSNQPQHF

v_gene: TRBV15
len: 15
d_gene: TRBD1
abundance: .
j_gene: TRBJ1-2
CDR3nt: TGTGCCACCAGCAGAGACAGGGGGCGCGACTATGGCTACACCTTC
CDR3aa: CATSRDRGRDYGYTF

v_gene: TRBV7-2
len: 16
d_gene: .
abundance: .
j_gene: TRBJ2-1
CDR3nt: TGTGCCAGCAGCTCGAGGGCAGCCAACGCAGGTGGTGAGCAGTTCTTC
CDR3aa: CASSSRAANAGGEQFF

v_gene: TRBV11-2
len: 17
d_gene: TRBD1
abundance: .
j_gene: TRBJ2-2
CDR3nt: TGTGCCAGCAGCTTAGCGGGGACAGGGGGTAACACCGGGGAGCTGTTTTTT
CDR3aa: CASSLAGTGGNTGELFF

v_gene: TRBV2
len: 13
d_gene: TRBD2
abundance: .
j_gene: TRBJ2-1
CDR3nt: TGTGCCAGCTGTGCTTTAGCGGGAGGTGAGCAGTTCTTC
CDR3aa: CASCALAGGEQFF

v_gene: TRBV25-1
len: 15
d_gene: .
abundance: .
j_gene: TRBJ2-6
CDR3nt: TGTGCCAGCAGTGAGTTCCGCTCTGGGGCCAACGTCCTGACTTTC
CDR3aa: CASSEFRSGANVLTF